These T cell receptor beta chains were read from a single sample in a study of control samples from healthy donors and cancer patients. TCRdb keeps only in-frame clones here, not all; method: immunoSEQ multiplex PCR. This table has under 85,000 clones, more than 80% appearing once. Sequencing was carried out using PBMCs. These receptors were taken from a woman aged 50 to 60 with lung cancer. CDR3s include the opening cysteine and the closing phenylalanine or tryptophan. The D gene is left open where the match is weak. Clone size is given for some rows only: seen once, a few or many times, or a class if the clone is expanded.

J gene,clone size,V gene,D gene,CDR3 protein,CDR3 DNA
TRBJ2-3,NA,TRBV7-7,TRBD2,CASSTDPSGGRDTQYF,TGTGCCAGCAGCACTGATCCGAGCGGGGGGAGAGATACGCAGTATTTT
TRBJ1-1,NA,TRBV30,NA,CAWSEGLFTEAFF,TGTGCCTGGAGTGAAGGGTTGTTCACTGAAGCTTTCTTT
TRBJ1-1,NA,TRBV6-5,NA,CASTERGFTEAFF,TGTGCCAGCACCGAGAGGGGGTTCACTGAAGCTTTCTTT
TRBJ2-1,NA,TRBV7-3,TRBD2,CASSLSGGSSYNEQFF,TGTGCCAGCAGCCTCAGCGGGGGGAGCTCCTACAATGAGCAGTTCTTC
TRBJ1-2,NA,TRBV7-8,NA,CASSLNSNYGYTF,TGTGCCAGCAGCTTAAACTCAAACTATGGCTACACCTTC
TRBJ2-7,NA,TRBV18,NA,CASSKTADSYEQYF,TGTGCCAGCTCAAAGACGGCCGATTCCTACGAGCAGTACTTC
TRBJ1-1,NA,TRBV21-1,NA,CASSPQGGLNTEAFF,TGTGCCAGCAGCCCTCAGGGGGGGTTGAACACTGAAGCTTTCTTT
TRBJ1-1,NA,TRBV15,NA,CATSREKGTITEAFF,TGTGCCACCAGCAGAGAGAAGGGGACGATCACTGAAGCTTTCTTT
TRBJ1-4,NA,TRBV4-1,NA,CASSQAVATNEKLFF,TGCGCCAGCAGCCAAGCTGTTGCAACTAATGAAAAACTGTTTTTT
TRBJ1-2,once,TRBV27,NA,CASSLTRDGYGYTF,TGTGCCAGCAGTTTAACGAGGGACGGGTATGGCTACACCTTC
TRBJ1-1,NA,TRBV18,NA,CASSPGDRAFF,TGTGCCAGCTCACCAGGGGATCGAGCTTTCTTT
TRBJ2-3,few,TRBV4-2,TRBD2,CASSQGGGEADTQYF,TGTGCCAGCAGCCAAGGCGGGGGGGAGGCAGATACGCAGTATTTT
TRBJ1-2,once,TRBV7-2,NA,CASSLGRENYGYTF,TGTGCCAGCAGCTTAGGCAGGGAGAACTATGGCTACACCTTC
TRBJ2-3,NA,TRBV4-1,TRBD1,CASSQAGTGGLGTQYF,TGCGCCAGCAGCCAAGCCGGGACAGGGGGTTTAGGTACGCAGTATTTT
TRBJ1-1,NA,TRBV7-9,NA,CASSLDMGANTEAFF,TGTGCCAGCAGCTTAGATATGGGAGCGAACACTGAAGCTTTCTTT
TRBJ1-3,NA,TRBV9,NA,CASSVGGATSSGNTIYF,TGTGCCAGCAGCGTGGGGGGCGCCACCAGCTCTGGAAACACCATATATTTT
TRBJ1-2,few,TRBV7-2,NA,CASSLEMAYGYTF,TGTGCCAGCAGCTTAGAGATGGCTTATGGCTACACCTTC
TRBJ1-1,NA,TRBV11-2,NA,CASSTTGTEAFF,TGTGCCAGCAGCACAACAGGGACTGAAGCTTTCTTT
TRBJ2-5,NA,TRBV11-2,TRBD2,CASTRTAAGGEETQYF,TGTGCCAGCACCCGTACGGCAGCGGGGGGGGAAGAGACCCAGTACTTC
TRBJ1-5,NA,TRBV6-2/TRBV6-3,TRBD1,CASSYSRQGGPSPQHF,TGTGCCAGCAGTTACTCAAGACAGGGAGGCCCATCGCCCCAGCATTTT
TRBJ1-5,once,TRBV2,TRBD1,CASSLTITGQGNQPQHF,TGTGCCAGCAGTCTAACAATCACTGGACAGGGCAATCAGCCCCAGCATTTT
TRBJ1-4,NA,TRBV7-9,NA,CASSLDGLREKLFF,TGTGCCAGCAGCTTAGATGGATTACGGGAAAAACTGTTTTTT
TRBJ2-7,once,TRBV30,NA,CASGTRNEQYF,TGTGCCTCCGGGACCCGAAACGAGCAGTACTTC
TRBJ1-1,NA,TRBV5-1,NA,CASSSQGGATEAFF,TGCGCCAGCAGCTCCCAAGGGGGGGCCACTGAAGCTTTCTTT